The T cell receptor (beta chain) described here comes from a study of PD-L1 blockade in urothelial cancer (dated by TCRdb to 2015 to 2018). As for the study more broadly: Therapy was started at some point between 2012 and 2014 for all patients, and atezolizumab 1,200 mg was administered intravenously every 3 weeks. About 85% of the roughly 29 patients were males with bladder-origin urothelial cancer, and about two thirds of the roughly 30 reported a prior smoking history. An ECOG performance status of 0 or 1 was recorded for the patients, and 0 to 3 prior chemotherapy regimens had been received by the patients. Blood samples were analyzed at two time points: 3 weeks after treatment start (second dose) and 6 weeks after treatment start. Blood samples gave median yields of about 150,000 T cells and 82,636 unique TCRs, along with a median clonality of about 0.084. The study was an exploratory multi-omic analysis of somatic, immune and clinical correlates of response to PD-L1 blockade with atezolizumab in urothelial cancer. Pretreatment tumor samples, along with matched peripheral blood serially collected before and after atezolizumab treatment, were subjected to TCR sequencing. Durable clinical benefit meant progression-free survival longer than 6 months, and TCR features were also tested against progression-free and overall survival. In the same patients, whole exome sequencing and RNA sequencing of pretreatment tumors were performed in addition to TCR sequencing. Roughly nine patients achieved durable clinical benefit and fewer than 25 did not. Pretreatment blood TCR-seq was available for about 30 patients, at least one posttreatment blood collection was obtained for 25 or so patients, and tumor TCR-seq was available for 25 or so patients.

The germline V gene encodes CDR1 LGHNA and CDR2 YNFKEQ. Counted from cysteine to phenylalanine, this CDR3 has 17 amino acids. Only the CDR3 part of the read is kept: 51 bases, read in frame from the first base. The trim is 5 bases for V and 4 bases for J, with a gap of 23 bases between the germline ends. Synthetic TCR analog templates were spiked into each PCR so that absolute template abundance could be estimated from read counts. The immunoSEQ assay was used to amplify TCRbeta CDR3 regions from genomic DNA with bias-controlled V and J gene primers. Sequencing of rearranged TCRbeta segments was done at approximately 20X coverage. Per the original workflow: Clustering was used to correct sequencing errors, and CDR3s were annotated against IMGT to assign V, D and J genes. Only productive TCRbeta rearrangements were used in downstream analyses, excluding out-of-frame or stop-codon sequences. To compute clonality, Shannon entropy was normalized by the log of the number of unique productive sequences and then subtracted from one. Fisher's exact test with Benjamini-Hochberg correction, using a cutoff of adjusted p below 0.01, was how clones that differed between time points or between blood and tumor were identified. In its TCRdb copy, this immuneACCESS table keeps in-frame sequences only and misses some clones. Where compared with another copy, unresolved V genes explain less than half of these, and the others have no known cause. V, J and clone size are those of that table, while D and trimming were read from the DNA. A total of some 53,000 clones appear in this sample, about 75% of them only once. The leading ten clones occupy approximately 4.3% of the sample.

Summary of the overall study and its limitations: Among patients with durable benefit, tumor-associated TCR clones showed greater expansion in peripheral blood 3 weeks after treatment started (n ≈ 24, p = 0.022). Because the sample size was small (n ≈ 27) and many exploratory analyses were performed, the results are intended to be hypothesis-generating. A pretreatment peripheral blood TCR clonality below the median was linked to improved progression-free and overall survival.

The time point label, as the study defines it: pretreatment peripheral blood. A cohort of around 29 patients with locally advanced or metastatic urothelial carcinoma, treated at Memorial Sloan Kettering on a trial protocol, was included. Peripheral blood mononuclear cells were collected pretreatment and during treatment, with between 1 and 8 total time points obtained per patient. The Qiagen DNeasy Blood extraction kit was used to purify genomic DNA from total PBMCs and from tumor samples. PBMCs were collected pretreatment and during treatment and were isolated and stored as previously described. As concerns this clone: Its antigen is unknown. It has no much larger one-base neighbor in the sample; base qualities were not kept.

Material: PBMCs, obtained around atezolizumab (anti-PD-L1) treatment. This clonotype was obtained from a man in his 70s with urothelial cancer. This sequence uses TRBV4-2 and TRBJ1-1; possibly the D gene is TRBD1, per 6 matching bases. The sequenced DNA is TGTGCCAGCAGCAGGCCAGGGGAGACCCGAGGGGGCACTGAAGCTTTCTTT. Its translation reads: CASSRPGETRGGTEAFF.